The source of this T cell receptor (beta chain) is a study of CD8+ T cells in alopecia areata. Extraction and reverse transcription of RNA yielded cDNA as the sequencing template. Sequencing was performed with immunoSEQ multiplex PCR; in TCRdb, only in-frame clones are kept and a portion is missing. The profile covers 200,000 to 250,000 clones, with less than 75% appearing a single time and about 1.4% taken by the ten largest. CDR1 LGHNA and CDR2 YSLEER come from the germline V gene. Trimming cost V 0 bases and J 4 bases; bases outside gene matches: 5. The CDR3 runs 17 residues. Study observations and caveats: Across lesional scalp, and particularly alopecia totalis/universalis, clonality surpassed that of normal scalp.

Regarding treatment: oral pan-JAK inhibitor, 5-10 mg twice daily. This clone came up a few times. The target antigen is unknown. This sequence was found in a human donor with alopecia areata. This sequence joins TRBV4-3 and TRBJ2-3; 12 bases match TRBD2. The sequences come from CD4+ T cells sorted from blood, collected at week 4, from a patient treated with tofacitinib. The chain's CDR3 is CASSQEPLAGGPDTQYF. In nucleotides, the CDR3 is TGCGCCAGCAGCCAAGAACCGCTAGCGGGGGGGCCAGATACGCAGTATTTT.